The 5 T cell receptor beta chains below were found in one sample sequenced in a study of human T cells and chemical hapten exposure. TCRdb used MiXCR to reprocess the RACE reads, holding one entry per CDR3 protein. The sample holds some 98,000 distinct CDR3 sequences, under 14% seen once. Time point denoted: pre-sensitization, week 0. Treatment reported: therapeutic diphenylcyclopropenone sensitization with weekly scalp DPC. This specimen was whole blood, taken in connection with sensitization to the hapten diphenylcyclopropenone (DPC). These receptors all come from a woman aged 60-75 years with alopecia areata. Some clones in this sample may be carry-over from other donors' samples.

This clonotype was counted ten times or more. The V gene is TRBV7-9, the J gene TRBJ1-4, with D tentatively TRBD1 (6 bases). This CDR3 region has 16 residues. Germline V gene lookup returns CDR1 SEHNR and CDR2 FQNEAQ (reference sequence). V shed 4 bases and J shed 10 bases, with 22 bases lying between them. CDR3 loop: CASSSYRRDKNGKLFF. CDR3 DNA sequence: TGTGCCAGCAGCTCCTACCGACGGGACAAAAACGGAAAACTGTTTTTT.

V gene TRBV11-2 combines with J gene TRBJ2-1; TRBD1 or TRBD2 may be the D gene (5 bases each). Germline values: CDR1 SGHAT, CDR2 FQNNGV. Trimming pared 5 bases from V and 6 bases from J, leaving 20 bases between. This CDR3 is built from 16 residues. Here the CDR3 DNA reads TGTGCCAGCAGCGTACGCGTCGGGGCACGAGGCAATGAGCAGTTCTTC. Translation gives CASSVRVGARGNEQFF.

This chain joins TRBV5-4 and TRBJ1-2; perhaps TRBD1 as D (5 bases). This CDR3 contains 15 residues. CDR1 is SGHNT, CDR2 YYREEE, per germline (reference sequence). V was trimmed by 0 bases and J by 0 bases, leaving 9 bases between them. CDR3 in DNA: TGTGCCAGCAGCTTGGCCGTGACAGCTAACTATGGCTACACCTTC. Translating gives CASSLAVTANYGYTF.

This clonotype occurred many times. The chain links TRBV11-2 to TRBJ2-5; TRBD1 is a possible D gene (5 bases). This CDR3 has 16 amino acids. Per the germline V gene, CDR1 is SGHAT and CDR2 is FQNNGV. The V and J ends lost 3 bases and 5 bases respectively, with 19 bases between them. The CDR3 DNA is TGTGCCAGCAGCTTTCGTTCGGTAGCTGGGGCGGAGACCCAGTACTTC. It codes for CASSFRSVAGAETQYF. The variable domain in full, with the rest retrieved from reference TRBV11-2 and TRBJ2-5, is EAGVAQSPRYKIIEKRQSVAFWCNPISGHATLYWYQQILGQGPKLLIQFQNNGVVDDSQLPKDRFSAERLKGVDSTLKIQPAKLEDSAVYLCASSFRSVAGAETQYFGPGTRLLVL.

This clonotype has only a few counts. This rearrangement joins TRBV2 to TRBJ2-3; 12 bases are a match to TRBD2. The germline V gene encodes CDR1 SNHLY and CDR2 FYNNEI. V lost 7 bases, J lost 1 base, and 12 bases stayed unmatched. The CDR3 has 18 residues. CDR3 in DNA: TGTGCCAGCAAAGCTGCTAGCGGGGGGGAGCTTGGCACAGATACGCAGTATTTT. Translating gives CASKAASGGELGTDTQYF.